This T cell receptor beta chain was profiled in a study of Graves' ophthalmopathy and Graves' hyperthyroidism. Findings and limits, study-wide: A majority of expanded thyroid clonotypes exceeding 0.001 frequency were likewise present in blood. Ophthalmopathy cases were distinguished from stable hyperthyroidism by a 13-signature model, reaching around 88% sensitivity and roughly 81% specificity.

RNA transcripts served as template for amplifying TCR beta CDR3 sequences. The first round was an RT-PCR with HTBI primers, and the second round was a multiplex PCR. TCRdb passed the multiplex PCR reads through MiXCR, listing each CDR3 protein once. This sample has under 400,000 distinct CDR3 sequences; roughly a sixth occur once, and the top ten carry roughly 12%. None of the included patients had other autoimmune diseases, uncontrolled infections, pregnancy or lactation, as these led to exclusion. V lost 1 base and J 4 bases, leaving 8 bases between the germline ends. Germline CDR1 and CDR2: SGHTA and FQGNSA. This CDR3 region has 13 residues. With regard to this clonotype: Its antigen is unidentified.

The chain combines TRBV7-2 with TRBJ2-7; no clear D gene. The sample consisted of peripheral blood. The receptor's source is an adult man with Graves' ophthalmopathy. CDR3 nucleotide sequence: TGTGCCAGCAGCTTAGAAAAGTTTTACGAGCAGTACTTC. Its translation is CASSLEKFYEQYF.